This is a list of T cell receptor beta chains from one sample in a study of vaccination effects on CD4 cells after COVID-19. Their target antigens are unknown. Sequencing was performed with immunoSEQ multiplex PCR; in TCRdb, only in-frame clones are kept and a portion is missing. The sample yields 30,000 to 35,000 clones, roughly 80% seen once. This specimen was CD4+ T cells from PBMCs cultured without peptide, taken after COVID-19 vaccination. The receptor set was obtained from a human donor who had a prior SARS-CoV-2 infection. The conserved cysteine and the conserved F or W are not part of the CDR3 here.

v_call	j_call	cdr3_aa
TRBV7-2	TRBJ2-2	ASSPDISNTGELF
TRBV5-4	TRBJ2-1	ASSPPRSGHYNEQF
TRBV29-1	TRBJ2-7	SVGRDSYEQY
TRBV6-6	TRBJ2-7	ASSYGPGYEQY
TRBV20-1	TRBJ2-3	SASFSPRADTQY
TRBV6-5	TRBJ2-5	ASSSSLAGSQETQY
TRBV20-1	TRBJ2-3	SALRESTQY
TRBV19	TRBJ2-7	ASSIGGGPYEQY
TRBV14	TRBJ1-2	ASSRDGANYGYT
TRBV2	TRBJ1-3	ASLEQLSGNTIY
TRBV9	TRBJ2-5	ASSARAYQETQY
TRBV7-6	TRBJ2-3	ASSWIAGAGTDTQY
TRBV27	TRBJ2-6	ASRRGPGSSGANVLT
TRBV2	TRBJ2-1	ASRGLAFNEQF
TRBV11-3	TRBJ2-3	ASSELAGYGDTQY
TRBV6-5	TRBJ1-2	ASSTSENYGYT
TRBV30	TRBJ2-7	AWEDGGSGSSQY
TRBV2	TRBJ2-1	ASSVARVEF
TRBV18	TRBJ2-1	ASSPWHEQF
TRBV5-5	TRBJ1-2	ASSLRIRAERNYGYT
TRBV30	TRBJ2-3	AWGDRADTQY
TRBV7-3	TRBJ2-1	ASSPGQPYNEQF
TRBV5-6	TRBJ1-4	ASSFSRGEKLF
TRBV7-9	TRBJ2-7	ASSTQAGYEQY
TRBV28	TRBJ1-2	ASSAQTGKRDPGSHGYT
TRBV6-5	TRBJ1-1	ASSRTSVNTEAF
TRBV3-1/TRBV3-2	TRBJ1-2	ASSRPRPQGEEGYT
TRBV7-2	TRBJ2-2	ASSSFSGGNTGELF
TRBV5-4	TRBJ2-7	ASSQGFLGYEQY
TRBV7-2	TRBJ2-1	ASSFRTGGRSYNEQF
TRBV21-1	TRBJ1-4	ASSKGSPTNEKLF
TRBV4-2	TRBJ2-2	ASSQDLAANTGELF
TRBV24-1	TRBJ2-5	ATSDPRGTGHQETQY
TRBV5-1	TRBJ2-7	ASSLVGQGSHEQY
TRBV7-6	TRBJ2-7	ASSDIIGHSYEQY
TRBV21-1	TRBJ2-7	ASVPRGSSYEQY
TRBV4-2	TRBJ2-5	ASSRRDREQETQY
TRBV2	TRBJ1-5	ASSDEVNQPQH
TRBV19	TRBJ1-2	ASSAGLGNNYGYT
TRBV14	TRBJ1-2	ASSQDQTTYYGYT
TRBV7-8	TRBJ1-6	ASSSTSYNSPLH
TRBV5-4	TRBJ2-1	ASSLSLAGVKENNEQF
TRBV14	TRBJ2-5	ASSQGGNQETQY
TRBV7-3	TRBJ2-3	ASSLRAFGDTQY
TRBV5-8	TRBJ2-7	ASSRRNGGVEQY
TRBV6-6	TRBJ2-3	ASSYELRGWQY
TRBV7-3	TRBJ2-1	ASSPTSSYNEQF
TRBV7-2	TRBJ2-3	ASSLEVGTRADTQY
TRBV4-1	TRBJ2-2	ASSRKTGADTGELF